This entry describes one TCR beta chain. Its matching antigen is unknown. These data belong to a study of T cells expressing NK-cell markers. As for the study in general: The TCR beta repertoires originated in sorted CD3+CD56+NKG2C+, CD3+CD56+NKG2C- and CD3+CD56-NKG2C+ T cells. Serological testing identified most of the eight sequenced donors as HCMV-seropositive and one as seronegative.

CDR1 is MGHDK and CDR2 is SYGVNS in the germline V gene. CDR3 length: 16 residues. Overall study findings and caveats: Dominant NKG2C+ clonotype frequencies of roughly 1.0-8% of CD8+ T cells were measured in about six donors.

TCRdb reprocessed the 5' RACE reads and reports one entry per CDR3 protein, with no DNA. The listing contains some 500,000 distinct CDR3 sequences. The chain has TRBV25-1 and TRBJ2-2; there is no DNA to check the TCRdb D call of TRBD1. Sample: blood T cells: a sorted CD56 or NKG2C T cell subset, CD4+ or CD8+ T cells, or bulk PBMC T cells (not recorded which). The clonotype was recovered from a woman aged 45-65 years in good health. The CDR3 here is CASSELKGANTGELFF.